The rows below give T cell receptor beta chains drawn from one sample of a study of cytomegalovirus exposure and HLA in healthy donors. TCRdb's table, derived via immunoSEQ multiplex PCR, lists solely in-frame clones and lacks some. Seen here are about 160,000 clones, 76% observed once, and the top ten hold about 1.3%. The sample taken for sequencing was PBMCs. These receptors all stem from a man aged 55 to 70 in good health and CMV-seronegative. Both conserved end residues are part of each CDR3. Each record gives: V gene, clone size, D gene, J gene, CDR3 DNA, CDR3 protein. D genes are given only for firm matches. Only part of the rows carry a size: once, few, many, or a class if the clone is expanded.

v_gene: TRBV4-2
abundance: -
d_gene: TRBD2
j_gene: TRBJ2-4
CDR3nt: TGTGCCAGCAGCCACCCAGGACGGGGGGATCTAGCCAAAAACATTCAGTACTTC
CDR3aa: CASSHPGRGDLAKNIQYF

v_gene: TRBV9
abundance: -
d_gene: -
j_gene: TRBJ2-7
CDR3nt: TGTGCCAGCAGCCCCCGGGAGTTCTACGAGCAGTACTTC
CDR3aa: CASSPREFYEQYF

v_gene: TRBV11-1
abundance: -
d_gene: -
j_gene: TRBJ2-5
CDR3nt: TGTGCCAGCAGCTTTGGGGGGACTGAGACCCAGTACTTC
CDR3aa: CASSFGGTETQYF

v_gene: TRBV27
abundance: -
d_gene: -
j_gene: TRBJ2-5
CDR3nt: TGTGCCAGCAGTTTATGGGAAGGAGGGGAGACCCAGTACTTC
CDR3aa: CASSLWEGGETQYF

v_gene: TRBV28
abundance: -
d_gene: -
j_gene: TRBJ2-5
CDR3nt: TGTGCCAGCAGTTCCCCCCCTGTAGAGACCCAGTACTTC
CDR3aa: CASSSPPVETQYF

v_gene: TRBV27
abundance: -
d_gene: -
j_gene: TRBJ2-7
CDR3nt: TGTGCCAGCAGTTTGGGCCACTCCTACGAGCAGTACTTC
CDR3aa: CASSLGHSYEQYF

v_gene: TRBV19
abundance: few
d_gene: TRBD1
j_gene: TRBJ1-1
CDR3nt: TGTGCTTCAACAGGGGGGAGGACTGAAGCTTTCTTT
CDR3aa: CASTGGRTEAFF

v_gene: TRBV11-3
abundance: -
d_gene: TRBD2
j_gene: TRBJ2-7
CDR3nt: TGTGCCAGCAGTGGCAGCGGGAGCTCCTACGAGCAGTACTTC
CDR3aa: CASSGSGSSYEQYF

v_gene: TRBV4-3
abundance: -
d_gene: TRBD1
j_gene: TRBJ1-4
CDR3nt: TGCGCCAGCAGCCAAGCCGGCAGGGGGCCGGGCGAAAAACTGTTTTTT
CDR3aa: CASSQAGRGPGEKLFF

v_gene: TRBV29-1
abundance: -
d_gene: TRBD1
j_gene: TRBJ2-2
CDR3nt: TGCAGCGTCGACACAGGGGGGACCGGGGAGCTGTTTTTT
CDR3aa: CSVDTGGTGELFF

v_gene: TRBV7-6
abundance: -
d_gene: TRBD2
j_gene: TRBJ2-2
CDR3nt: TGTGCCAGCAGCTTAGCTAGCGGGGGTGTCAGCGGGGAGCTGTTTTTT
CDR3aa: CASSLASGGVSGELFF

v_gene: TRBV5-1
abundance: once
d_gene: -
j_gene: TRBJ2-7
CDR3nt: TGCGCCAGCAGTAGCCGGGACACCTACGAGCAGTACTTC
CDR3aa: CASSSRDTYEQYF

v_gene: TRBV6-5
abundance: once
d_gene: TRBD1
j_gene: TRBJ1-2
CDR3nt: TGTGCCAGCAGCAAGACAGGGGAACGGGGCTACACCTTC
CDR3aa: CASSKTGERGYTF

v_gene: TRBV7-7
abundance: -
d_gene: -
j_gene: TRBJ2-1
CDR3nt: TGTGCCAGCAGCTTGGGGCGGAACAATGAGCAGTTCTTC
CDR3aa: CASSLGRNNEQFF

v_gene: TRBV28
abundance: -
d_gene: -
j_gene: TRBJ2-7
CDR3nt: TGTGCCAGCAGCCCGGGGACAAACGCCTACGAGCAGTACTTC
CDR3aa: CASSPGTNAYEQYF

v_gene: TRBV15
abundance: -
d_gene: -
j_gene: TRBJ1-1
CDR3nt: TGTGCCACCAGCACAGGTCCACTGCACACTGAAGCTTTCTTT
CDR3aa: CATSTGPLHTEAFF

v_gene: TRBV5-1
abundance: -
d_gene: -
j_gene: TRBJ1-2
CDR3nt: TGCGCCAGCAGCCGAGGACAGAACGATTATGGCTACACCTTC
CDR3aa: CASSRGQNDYGYTF

v_gene: TRBV6-1
abundance: -
d_gene: -
j_gene: TRBJ2-7
CDR3nt: TGTGCCAGCAGTGTAACTAGAGGAGCGGGCGAGCAGTACTTC
CDR3aa: CASSVTRGAGEQYF